Given below is one TCR beta chain in context. The record originates from a study of T cells in Graves' hyperthyroidism and ophthalmopathy. CDR1 is MNHNS, CDR2 SASEGT, per germline. V lost 7 bases and J lost 1, with 11 bases in between. CDR3 length equals 13 residues. RNA transcripts served as the template for amplifying TCR beta CDR3 regions. The primer set for the first-round RT-PCR of the TCR CDR3 was HTBI. MiXCR, applied by TCRdb to the multiplex PCR reads, yields one record per CDR3 protein. Of over 250,000 distinct CDR3 sequences in the sample, 20% to 30% are singletons; the top ten hold roughly a quarter.

What was sequenced was blood. This chain links TRBV6-1 with TRBJ2-7; TRBD1 or TRBD2 may be the D gene (5 bases each). This TCR was sampled from a man aged 35 to 55 with Graves' hyperthyroidism that later progressed to Graves' ophthalmopathy. The CDR3 is CASKRDRSYEQYF. As DNA, the CDR3 is TGTGCCAGCAAACGGGACCGATCCTACGAGCAGTACTTC.